Sequencing of this TCR beta chain was carried out in a study of beta chain features in type 1 diabetes. Study overall: Across every sample, around 100,000,000 sorted cells were examined in total.

Sequencing targeted expressed TCRB transcripts, as all isolated RNA had been reverse transcribed. Assay used: immunoSEQ multiplex PCR; TCRdb lists only in-frame clones, some missing. The sample carries about 300,000 clones, around 7.8% recorded once. This clone was counted between two and nine times. The antigen remains unidentified. Points from the study as a whole: Compared with healthy donors, patients appeared to share more similar naive, central memory and regulatory TCRB repertoires.

V was pared by 5 bases and J by 5 bases, with 7 bases between. In germline, CDR1 is SGHTA, CDR2 FQGTGA. CDR3 size: 12 residues. Every participating donor gave one draw, a heparinised blood sample averaging about 100 mL. Based on CD45RO/CCR7/CD25/CD127/CD95/CD27, CD4+ regulatory, stem cell-like memory, naive and central memory cells were sorted. The chain recombines TRBV7-3 with TRBJ2-1, with D hard to call. The sequence came from a woman aged 18-29 years in good health. Specimen: central memory CD4+ T cells from blood. CDR3 nucleotides: TGTGCCAGCAGCATAGATCACAATGAGCAGTTCTTC. This translates into CASSIDHNEQFF.